This TCR beta chain stems from a study of Ad26.COV2.S vaccination and SARS-CoV-2 variants. Study-level findings and limits: Responses of T cells in total may have been underestimated by the TCR breadth and depth analyses.

As to this clone: The antigen is not known.

Assay: immunoSEQ multiplex PCR; the TCRdb copy retains only in-frame clones and omits some. The sample lists hundreds of thousands of clones, more than 80% occurring once. Documented treatment: 15 to 20 received Ad26.COV2.S at low or high dose, single or two shots; a few received placebo; per-sample allocation not given. The investigators took samples on day 63 after the first vaccine or placebo injection. This Boston cohort included adults aged 18-55 years. Wuhan-strain spike was delivered by a replication-incompetent Ad26 vector. The receptor was derived from a person aged 18-60 years who received the Ad26.COV2.S COVID-19 vaccine or a placebo. The sample here was peripheral blood, taken in a trial of Ad26.COV2.S vaccine versus placebo.

The CDR3 DNA follows: TGTGCCTGGAGTGGGGGGACAGAAAACACCGGGGAGCTGTTTTTT. Translating it yields CAWSGGTENTGELFF. This rearrangement joins TRBV30 to TRBJ2-2, with TRBD1 identical over 7 bases. Germline CDR1 is GTSNPN and CDR2 is SVGIG (reference sequence). J lost 2 bases, V lost 1 base, and 4 bases had no gene match. CDR3 length: 15 residues.